A selection of T cell receptor beta chains follows, all from one sample in a study of shared clonotypes between healthy human individuals. Measured with immunoSEQ multiplex PCR; TCRdb has only the in-frame clones, and not every one. The data hold 1,500,000 or so clones, with roughly 96% observed a single time. Sequenced sample: naive CD4+ T cells sorted from blood. These receptors originate from a man aged 25 to 40 in good health. CDR3s include the opening cysteine and the closing phenylalanine or tryptophan. The D gene is left open where the match is weak. The size field is filled for only some rows; it gives once, few, many or a size class.

d_call,v_call,clone_size,j_call,cdr3_aa,cdr3_nt
TRBD1,TRBV7-2,.,TRBJ1-1,CASSLERTGIYGRTEAFF,TGTGCCAGCAGCTTAGAGAGGACAGGAATCTATGGCCGGACTGAAGCTTTCTTT
.,TRBV27,.,TRBJ2-5,CASSPYNLQETQYF,TGTGCCAGCAGTCCCTACAATCTCCAAGAGACCCAGTACTTC
TRBD2,TRBV6-6,.,TRBJ2-5,CASSYSSGGKETQYF,TGTGCCAGCAGTTACTCGAGCGGGGGGAAAGAGACCCAGTACTTC
TRBD1,TRBV19,.,TRBJ1-5,CASSGQGREPQHF,TGTGCCAGTAGCGGACAGGGGCGGGAGCCCCAGCATTTT
TRBD2,TRBV7-2,.,TRBJ2-7,CASSLAGTSIHEQYF,TGTGCCAGCAGCTTGGCCGGGACTAGCATCCACGAGCAGTACTTC
TRBD1,TRBV5-1,.,TRBJ1-5,CASSLTGGREPQHF,TGCGCCAGCAGCTTGACAGGGGGCAGGGAGCCCCAGCATTTT
.,TRBV2,.,TRBJ2-7,CASSVAGVAYEQYF,TGTGCCAGCAGTGTAGCAGGGGTAGCCTACGAGCAGTACTTC
TRBD2,TRBV5-4,.,TRBJ2-3,CASSLARASGSSTDTQYF,TGTGCCAGCAGCTTGGCCAGGGCTAGCGGGAGCTCCACAGATACGCAGTATTTT
TRBD2,TRBV10-3,.,TRBJ2-2,CAAALAGGVDTGELFF,TGTGCCGCCGCCCTAGCGGGAGGCGTGGACACCGGGGAGCTGTTTTTT
.,TRBV4-1,.,TRBJ1-4,CASSQVSVATNEKLFF,TGCGCCAGCAGCCAAGTATCGGTTGCAACTAATGAAAAACTGTTTTTT
.,TRBV19,.,TRBJ2-7,CASSAPSEKESYEQYF,TGTGCCAGTAGTGCCCCGTCCGAAAAGGAATCCTACGAGCAGTACTTC
.,TRBV4-2,.,TRBJ2-2,CASSSRGTGELFF,TGTGCCAGCAGCTCAAGGGGGACCGGGGAGCTGTTTTTT
TRBD1,TRBV7-2,.,TRBJ1-4,CASSREQGAGEKLFF,TGTGCCAGCAGCAGAGAACAGGGGGCGGGTGAAAAACTGTTTTTT
.,TRBV28,once,TRBJ1-1,CASRDLGGHTEAFF,TGTGCCAGCAGGGACTTGGGTGGGCACACTGAAGCTTTCTTT
TRBD2,TRBV9,.,TRBJ2-7,CASSVWGRASHDEQYF,TGTGCCAGCAGCGTATGGGGGAGGGCCTCTCACGACGAGCAGTACTTC
.,TRBV13,.,TRBJ2-7,CASSLRQIYEQYF,TGTGCCAGCAGCTTAAGGCAAATCTACGAGCAGTACTTC
TRBD2,TRBV4-3,.,TRBJ2-3,CASSPQGGSGRPDTQYF,TGCGCCAGCAGCCCCCAAGGTGGGAGCGGGAGGCCAGATACGCAGTATTTT
.,TRBV11-2,.,TRBJ2-7,CASSASTGFFGEQYF,TGTGCCAGCAGCGCATCAACAGGTTTTTTTGGCGAGCAGTACTTC
TRBD2,TRBV25-1,once,TRBJ2-1,CASSEPPLLAGRHNEQFF,TGTGCCAGCAGTGAACCCCCCCTCCTAGCGGGAAGGCACAATGAGCAGTTCTTC
TRBD2,TRBV7-2,.,TRBJ2-3,CATPGLAGGPGLSDTQYF,TGTGCCACCCCGGGACTAGCGGGAGGCCCCGGGTTATCAGATACGCAGTATTTT
TRBD2,TRBV4-3,.,TRBJ2-3,CASSQESSGMLDTQYF,TGCGCCAGCAGCCAAGAATCTAGCGGGATGCTGGATACGCAGTATTTT
TRBD2,TRBV2,.,TRBJ2-2,CASSQTSGGELFF,TGTGCCAGCAGTCAGACTAGCGGCGGGGAGCTGTTTTTT